These 11 T cell receptor beta chains came from one sample sequenced in a study of shared clonotypes between healthy human individuals (dated by TCRdb to the early 2020s). CD8 naive samples were CD45RO-negative cells positively selected for CCR7, giving a CD45RA+CCR7+ population that excluded TemRA cells. To prepare the library, the immunoSEQ multiplex PCR assay was applied. In TCRdb, the immuneACCESS table is reduced to in-frame sequences with V and J assigned. These tables do not hold every clone; where another copy was compared, an unresolved V gene accounts for under half, and the others remain unexplained. Counted in this sample were about 580,000 clones; roughly 98% of them appeared once. Of the sample, 0.3% is held by the ten largest clones. The sample was naive CD8+ T cells sorted from blood. The cell subset or site label for this specimen denotes: CD45RA+CCR7+. The source is a man aged 25 to 45 in good health.

This chain connects TRBV7-6 to TRBJ2-3; possibly TRBD2 for D (5 bases). The CDR3 extends over 15 amino acids. Per the germline V gene, CDR1 is SGHVS and CDR2 is FNYEAQ. Trimming removed 3 bases from V and 10 bases from J, with 20 bases in between. CDR3 amino acids: CASSFHEGESIAQYF. The CDR3 DNA is TGTGCCAGCAGCTTCCACGAGGGAGAGTCCATTGCGCAGTATTTT. Full variable domain (outside the CDR3, taken from reference TRBV7-6 and TRBJ2-3): GAGVSQSPRYKVTKRGQDVALRCDPISGHVSLYWYRQALGQGPEFLTYFNYEAQQDKSGLPNDRFSAERPEGSISTLTIQRTEQRDSAMYRCASSFHEGESIAQYFGPGTRLTVL.

The genes are TRBV7-9 and TRBJ2-3; maybe TRBD1 (6 bases). V shed 5 bases and J shed 0 bases, with 15 bases lying between them. The CDR3 is 16 residues long. The germline gives CDR1 SEHNR, CDR2 FQNEAQ (reference sequence). The CDR3 region has the DNA TGTGCCAGCAGCCCCAGGACTGGACAGAGCACAGATACGCAGTATTTT. This encodes CASSPRTGQSTDTQYF.

On this clone: Other DNA sequences in this sample translate to the same CDR3. The V gene is TRBV5-1, the J gene TRBJ2-7; D might be TRBD2 (6 bases). Between the trimmed V and J ends, which lost 0 bases and 2 bases, there was a span of 9 bases. The CDR3 spans 14 residues. Germline lookup yields CDR1 SGHRS and CDR2 YFSETQ. CDR3 coding DNA: TGCGCCAGCAGCTTGGTAGCGGAAACCTACGAGCAGTACTTC. This codes for CASSLVAETYEQYF.

The table lists this clone with a count of one. In DNA form, the CDR3 reads TGTGCCAGCAGTGAAGTTACCTGGGGCTACACCTTC. This codes for CASSEVTWGYTF. The V call is TRBV2, the J call TRBJ1-2; no definite D call. Between the trimmed V and J ends, which lost 1 base and 8 bases, there was a span of 8 bases. The CDR3 runs 12 residues. CDR1 and CDR2 from the germline V gene are SNHLY and FYNNEI.

The table lists this clone with a count of one. The CDR3 sequence is CASSHRGLLNEQYF. CDR3 nucleotide sequence: TGCGCCAGCAGCCACCGGGGCCTCCTCAACGAGCAGTACTTC. The rearrangement links TRBV5-1 to TRBJ2-7, with D perhaps being TRBD1 or TRBD2 (5 bases each). The ends were cut back, 4 bases at V and 5 bases at J, with 16 bases in the middle. The CDR3 runs to 14 residues. In germline, CDR1 is SGHRS, CDR2 YFSETQ.

This clone came up once. This sequence joins TRBV11-3 and TRBJ1-5; 7 bases are a match to TRBD1. The CDR3 contains 17 residues. J was trimmed by 0 bases and V by 2 bases; bases with no gene match: 7. CDR1 is SGHNT, CDR2 YENEEA, per germline. CDR3 in DNA: TGTGCCAGCAGCTTACACCGCCGGGACAGTAGCAATCAGCCCCAGCATTTT. Translation gives CASSLHRRDSSNQPQHF.

The chain uses TRBV5-5 and TRBJ1-1, with 9 bases lining up with TRBD1. CDR3 length: 14 residues. V was pared by 6 bases and J by 3 bases, with 6 bases of the junction left unmatched. The germline gives CDR1 SGHKS, CDR2 YYEKEE (reference sequence). CDR3: CASTTGGVYTEAFF. In nucleotides, the CDR3 is TGTGCCAGCACGACAGGGGGAGTATACACTGAAGCTTTCTTT.

The chain employs TRBV9 and TRBJ2-5, with 7 bases matching TRBD2. The CDR3 runs 14 residues. J was trimmed by 5 bases and V by 0 bases; bases with no gene match: 4. The V gene's germline CDR1 is SGDLS and CDR2 YYNGEE. In nucleotides, the CDR3 is TGTGCCAGCAGCGTAGCCGGGGGAGGGGAGACCCAGTACTTC. It codes for CASSVAGGGETQYF.

On this clone: The sample holds other DNA sequences that translate to the same CDR3. The chain links TRBV2 to TRBJ2-2; D unresolved. From germline, CDR1 is SNHLY and CDR2 FYNNEI. Trimming removed 6 bases from V and 7 bases from J, with 3 bases in between. This CDR3 spans 10 amino acids. The CDR3 DNA reads as TGTGCCAGCAGGAGCGGGGAGCTGTTTTTT. As protein: CASRSGELFF.

The chain is built from TRBV7-9 and TRBJ1-1, with D maybe TRBD1 (5 bases). There are 15 residues in the CDR3. Trimming left V 5 bases short and J 0 bases short, with 13 bases between. CDR1 is SEHNR, CDR2 FQNEAQ, per germline (reference sequence). The CDR3 nucleotides read TGTGCCAGCAGCATCACCGGGACCTTGAACACTGAAGCTTTCTTT. It specifies CASSITGTLNTEAFF.

V gene TRBV10-1 combines with J gene TRBJ2-1; TRBD2 is a possible D gene (5 bases). This CDR3 has 15 residues. Between the trimmed V and J ends, which lost 2 bases and 5 bases, there was a span of 13 bases. Germline V gene data show CDR1 as WNHNN and CDR2 as SYGVQD (reference sequence). The CDR3 DNA is TGCGCCAGCAGTGAGAACCTAGCCTACGACAATGAGCAGTTCTTC. Translation gives CASSENLAYDNEQFF.